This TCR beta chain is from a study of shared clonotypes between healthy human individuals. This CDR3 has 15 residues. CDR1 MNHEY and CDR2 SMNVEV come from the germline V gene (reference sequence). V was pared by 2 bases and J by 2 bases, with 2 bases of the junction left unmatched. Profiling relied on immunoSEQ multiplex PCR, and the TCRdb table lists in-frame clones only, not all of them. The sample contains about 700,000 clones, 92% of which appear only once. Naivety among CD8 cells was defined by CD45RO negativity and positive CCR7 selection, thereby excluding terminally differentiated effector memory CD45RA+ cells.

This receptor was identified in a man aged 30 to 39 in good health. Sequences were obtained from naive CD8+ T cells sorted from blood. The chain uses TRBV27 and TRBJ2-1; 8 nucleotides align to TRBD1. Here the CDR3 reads CASSLGQGPYNEQFF. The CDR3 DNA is TGTGCCAGCAGTTTAGGACAGGGCCCCTACAATGAGCAGTTCTTC.